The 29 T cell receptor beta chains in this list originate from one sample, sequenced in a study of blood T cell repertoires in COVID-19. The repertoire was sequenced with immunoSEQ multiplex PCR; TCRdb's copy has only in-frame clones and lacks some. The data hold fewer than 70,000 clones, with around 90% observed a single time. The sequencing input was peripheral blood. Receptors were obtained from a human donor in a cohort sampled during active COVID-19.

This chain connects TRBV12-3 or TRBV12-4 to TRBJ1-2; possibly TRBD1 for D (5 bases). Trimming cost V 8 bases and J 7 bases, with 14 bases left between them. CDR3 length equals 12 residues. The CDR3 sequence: CASGGGIFGYTF. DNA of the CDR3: TGTGCCAGCGGGGGGGGGATCTTTGGCTACACCTTC.

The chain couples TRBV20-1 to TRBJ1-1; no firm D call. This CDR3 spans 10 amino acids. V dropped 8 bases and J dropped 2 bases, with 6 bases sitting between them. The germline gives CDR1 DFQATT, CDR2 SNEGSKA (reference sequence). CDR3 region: CSPSNTEAFF. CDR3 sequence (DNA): TGCAGTCCGAGCAACACTGAAGCTTTCTTT.

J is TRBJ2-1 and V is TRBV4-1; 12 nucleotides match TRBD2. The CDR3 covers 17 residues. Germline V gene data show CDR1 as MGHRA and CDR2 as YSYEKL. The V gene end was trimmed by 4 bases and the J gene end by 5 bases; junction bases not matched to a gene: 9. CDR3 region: CASSLRLAGERDNEQFF. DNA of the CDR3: TGCGCCAGCAGCCTCAGACTAGCGGGGGAGAGAGACAATGAGCAGTTCTTC.

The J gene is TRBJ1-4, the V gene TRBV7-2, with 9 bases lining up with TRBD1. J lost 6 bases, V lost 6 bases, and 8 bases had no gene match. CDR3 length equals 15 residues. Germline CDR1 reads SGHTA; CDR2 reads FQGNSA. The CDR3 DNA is TGTGCCAGCAGGCGACAGGGGGGGCCAGATGAAAAACTGTTTTTT. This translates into CASRRQGGPDEKLFF. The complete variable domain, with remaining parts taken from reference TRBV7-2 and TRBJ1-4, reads GAGVSQSPSNKVTEKGKDVELRCDPISGHTALYWYRQSLGQGLEFLIYFQGNSAPDKSGLPSDRFSAERTGGSVSTLTIQRTQQEDSAVYLCASRRQGGPDEKLFFGSGTQLSVL.

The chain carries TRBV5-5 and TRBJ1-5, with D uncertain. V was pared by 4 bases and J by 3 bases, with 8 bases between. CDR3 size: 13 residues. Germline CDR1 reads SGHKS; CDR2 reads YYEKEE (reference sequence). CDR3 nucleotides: TGTGCCAGCAGCCCCACAAACAATCAGCCCCAGCATTTT. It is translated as CASSPTNNQPQHF.

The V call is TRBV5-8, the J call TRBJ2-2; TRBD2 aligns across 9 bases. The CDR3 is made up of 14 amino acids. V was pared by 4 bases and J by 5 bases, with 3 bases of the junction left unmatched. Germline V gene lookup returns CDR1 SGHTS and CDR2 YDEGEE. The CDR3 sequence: CASSRTSETGELFF. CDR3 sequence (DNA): TGTGCCAGCAGCCGGACTAGCGAGACCGGGGAGCTGTTTTTT.

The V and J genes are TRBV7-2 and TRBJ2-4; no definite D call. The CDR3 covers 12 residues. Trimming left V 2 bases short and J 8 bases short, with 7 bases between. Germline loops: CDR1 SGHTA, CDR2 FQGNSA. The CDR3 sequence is CASSLSVDIQYF. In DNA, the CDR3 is TGTGCCAGCAGCTTATCCGTTGACATTCAGTACTTC.

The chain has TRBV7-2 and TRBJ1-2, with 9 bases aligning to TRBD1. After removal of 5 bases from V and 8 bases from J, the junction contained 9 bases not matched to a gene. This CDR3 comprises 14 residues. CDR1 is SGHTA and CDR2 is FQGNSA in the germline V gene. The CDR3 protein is CASSPYRDREGYTF. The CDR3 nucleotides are TGTGCCAGCAGCCCATATAGGGACAGGGAGGGCTACACCTTC.

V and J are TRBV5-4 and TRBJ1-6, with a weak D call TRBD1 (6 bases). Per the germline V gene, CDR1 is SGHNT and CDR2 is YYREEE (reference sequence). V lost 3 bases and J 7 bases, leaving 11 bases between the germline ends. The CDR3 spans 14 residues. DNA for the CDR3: TGTGCCAGCAGCTATCCAGGGGCAAATTCACCCCTCCACTTT. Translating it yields CASSYPGANSPLHF.

CDR3 amino acids: CASSPPSGRALVPGELFF. The DNA of the CDR3 is TGTGCCAGCTCACCTCCTAGCGGGAGGGCCCTTGTCCCCGGGGAGCTGTTTTTT. The chain employs TRBV18 and TRBJ2-2, with TRBD2 matching 12 bases. In germline, CDR1 is KGHSH, CDR2 LQKENI. The junction had 11 bases not matched to a gene; V was cut back by 3 bases and J by 6 bases. This CDR3 contains 18 residues.

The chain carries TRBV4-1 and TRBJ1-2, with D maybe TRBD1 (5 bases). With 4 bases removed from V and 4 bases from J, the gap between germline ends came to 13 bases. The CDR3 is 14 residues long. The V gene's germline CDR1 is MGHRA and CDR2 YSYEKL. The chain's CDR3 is CASSRQQDTYGYTF. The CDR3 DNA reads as TGCGCCAGCAGCCGACAGCAGGATACCTATGGCTACACCTTC.

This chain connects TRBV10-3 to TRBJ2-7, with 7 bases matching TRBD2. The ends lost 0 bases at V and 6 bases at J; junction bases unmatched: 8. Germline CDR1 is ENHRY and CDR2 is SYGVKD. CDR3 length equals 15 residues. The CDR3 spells CAISESGGWSREQYF. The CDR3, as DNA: TGTGCCATCAGTGAGTCCGGGGGGTGGAGTCGCGAGCAGTACTTC.

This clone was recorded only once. The CDR3 is CASSLVSGGELFF. Here the CDR3 DNA reads TGTGCCAGCAGCTTAGTTTCAGGCGGGGAGCTGTTTTTT. The J gene is TRBJ2-2, the V gene TRBV7-2, with D unresolved. V shed 1 base and J shed 7 bases, with 7 bases lying between them. Germline CDR1 and CDR2: SGHTA and FQGNSA. This CDR3 comprises 13 residues.

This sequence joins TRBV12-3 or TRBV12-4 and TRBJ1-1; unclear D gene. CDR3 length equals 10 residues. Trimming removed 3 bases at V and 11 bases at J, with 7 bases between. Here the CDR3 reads CASSLGRAFF. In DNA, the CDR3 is TGTGCCAGCAGTTTGGGCAGGGCTTTCTTT.

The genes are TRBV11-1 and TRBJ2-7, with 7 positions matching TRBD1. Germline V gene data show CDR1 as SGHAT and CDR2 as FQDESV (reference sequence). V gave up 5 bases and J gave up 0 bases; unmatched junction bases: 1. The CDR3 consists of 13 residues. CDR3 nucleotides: TGTGCCAGCAGCGGGACAGTCTCCTACGAGCAGTACTTC. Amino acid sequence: CASSGTVSYEQYF.

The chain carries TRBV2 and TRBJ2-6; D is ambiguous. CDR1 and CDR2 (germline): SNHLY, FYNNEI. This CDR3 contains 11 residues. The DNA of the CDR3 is TGTGGGAGCTCTGGGGCCAACGTCCTGACTTTC. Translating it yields CGSSGANVLTF.

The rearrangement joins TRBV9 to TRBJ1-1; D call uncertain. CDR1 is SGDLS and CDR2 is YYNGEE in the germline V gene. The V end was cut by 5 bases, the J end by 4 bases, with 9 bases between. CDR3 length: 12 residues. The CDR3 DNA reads TGTGCCAGCAGTGGATCGGGCACTGAAGCTTTCTTT. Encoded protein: CASSGSGTEAFF.

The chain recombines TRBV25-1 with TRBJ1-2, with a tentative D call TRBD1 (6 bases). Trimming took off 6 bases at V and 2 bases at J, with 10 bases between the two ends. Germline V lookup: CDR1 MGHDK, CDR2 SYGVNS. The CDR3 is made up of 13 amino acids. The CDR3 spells CASRGTGNYGYTF. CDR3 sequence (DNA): TGTGCCAGCAGGGGCACAGGGAACTATGGCTACACCTTC.

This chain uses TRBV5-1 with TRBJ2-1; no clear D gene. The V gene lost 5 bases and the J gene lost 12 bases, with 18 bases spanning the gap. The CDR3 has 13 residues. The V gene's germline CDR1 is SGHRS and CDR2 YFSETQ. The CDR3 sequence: CASSPEIGAVQFF. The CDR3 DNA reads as TGCGCCAGCAGTCCCGAAATCGGTGCTGTGCAGTTCTTC.

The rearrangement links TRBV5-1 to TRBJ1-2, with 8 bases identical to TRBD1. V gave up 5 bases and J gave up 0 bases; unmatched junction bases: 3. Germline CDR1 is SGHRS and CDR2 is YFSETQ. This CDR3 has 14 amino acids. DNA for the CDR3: TGCGCCAGCAGTCGGACAGGGACTAACTATGGCTACACCTTC. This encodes CASSRTGTNYGYTF. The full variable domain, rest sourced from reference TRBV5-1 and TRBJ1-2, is KAGVTQTPRYLIKTRGQQVTLSCSPISGHRSVSWYQQTPGQGLQFLFEYFSETQRNKGNFPGRFSGRQFSNSRSEMNVSTLELGDSALYLCASSRTGTNYGYTFGSGTRLTVV.

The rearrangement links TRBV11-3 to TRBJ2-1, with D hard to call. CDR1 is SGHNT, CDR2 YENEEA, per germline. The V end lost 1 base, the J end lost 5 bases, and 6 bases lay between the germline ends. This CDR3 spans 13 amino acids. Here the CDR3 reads CASSLGANNEQFF. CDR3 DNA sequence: TGTGCCAGCAGCTTAGGGGCTAACAATGAGCAGTTCTTC.

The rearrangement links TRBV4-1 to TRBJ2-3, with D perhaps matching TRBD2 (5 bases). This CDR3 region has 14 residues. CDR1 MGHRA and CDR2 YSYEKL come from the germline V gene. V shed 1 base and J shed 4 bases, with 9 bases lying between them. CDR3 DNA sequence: TGCGCCAGCAGCCAAGGAGTGGGAGCAGATACGCAGTATTTT. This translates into CASSQGVGADTQYF.

The CDR3 loop is CASSLGPRVGNEQFF. CDR3 DNA sequence: TGTGCCAGCAGCTTAGGGCCCCGGGTTGGGAATGAGCAGTTCTTC. This sequence joins TRBV11-2 and TRBJ2-1; D gene unclear. Looked up from germline, CDR1 is SGHAT and CDR2 is FQNNGV. The CDR3 runs 15 residues. V gave up 1 base and J gave up 7 bases, with 14 bases separating them.

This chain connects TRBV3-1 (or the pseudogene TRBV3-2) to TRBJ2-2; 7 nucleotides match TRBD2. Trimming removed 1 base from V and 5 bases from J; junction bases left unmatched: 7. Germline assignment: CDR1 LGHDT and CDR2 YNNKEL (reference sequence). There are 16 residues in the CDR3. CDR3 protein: CASSQGQRGVTGELFF. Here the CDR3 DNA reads TGTGCCAGCAGCCAAGGCCAACGGGGGGTAACCGGGGAGCTGTTTTTT.

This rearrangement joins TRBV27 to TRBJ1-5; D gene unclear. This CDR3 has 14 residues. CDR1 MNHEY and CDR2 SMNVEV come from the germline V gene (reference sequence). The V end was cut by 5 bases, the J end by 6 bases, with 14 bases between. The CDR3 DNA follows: TGTGCCAGCAGTCTGGGGAGACGGAGTCAGCCCCAGCATTTT. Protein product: CASSLGRRSQPQHF.

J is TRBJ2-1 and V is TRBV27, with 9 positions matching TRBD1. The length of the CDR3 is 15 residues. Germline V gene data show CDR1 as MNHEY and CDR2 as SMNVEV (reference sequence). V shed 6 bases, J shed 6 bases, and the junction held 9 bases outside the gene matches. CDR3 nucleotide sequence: TGTGCCAGCAGATCCGCCGGGACAGGGCCCAATGAGCAGTTCTTC. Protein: CASRSAGTGPNEQFF.

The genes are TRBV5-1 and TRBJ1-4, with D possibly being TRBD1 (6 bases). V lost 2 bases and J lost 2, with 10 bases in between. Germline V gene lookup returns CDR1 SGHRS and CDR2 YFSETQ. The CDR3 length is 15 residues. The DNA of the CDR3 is TGCGCCAGCAGCTTACCGCAGGGGACTAATGAAAAACTGTTTTTT. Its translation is CASSLPQGTNEKLFF.

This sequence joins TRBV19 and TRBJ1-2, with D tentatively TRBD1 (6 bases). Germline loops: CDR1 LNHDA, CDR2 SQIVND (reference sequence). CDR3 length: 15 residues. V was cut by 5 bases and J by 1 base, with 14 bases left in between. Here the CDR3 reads CASSDGQLLNYGYTF. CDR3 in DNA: TGTGCCAGTAGTGACGGACAGCTCCTTAACTATGGCTACACCTTC. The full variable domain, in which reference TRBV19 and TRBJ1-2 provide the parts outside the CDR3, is DGGITQSPKYLFRKEGQNVTLSCEQNLNHDAMYWYRQDPGQGLRLIYYSQIVNDFQKGDIAEGYSVSREKKESFPLTVTSAQKNPTAFYLCASSDGQLLNYGYTFGSGTRLTVV.

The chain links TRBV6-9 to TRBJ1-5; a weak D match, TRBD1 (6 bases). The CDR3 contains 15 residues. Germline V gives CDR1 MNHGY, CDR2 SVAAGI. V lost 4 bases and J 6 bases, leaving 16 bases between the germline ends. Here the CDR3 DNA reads TGTGCCAGCAGTTCGGCAGGGGTCCTCGGTCAGCCCCAGCATTTT. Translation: CASSSAGVLGQPQHF.